The rows below give T cell receptor beta chains drawn from one sample of a study of CD8+ T cells in alopecia areata. Here immunoSEQ multiplex PCR was the method, and the copy in TCRdb shows in-frame clones only, minus some. The sample contains under 150,000 clones, approximately 51% of which appear only once. The material sequenced was CD4+ T cells sorted from blood, taken at week 24, from a patient treated with tofacitinib. These receptors originate from a human donor with alopecia areata. CDR3s include the opening cysteine and the closing phenylalanine or tryptophan. The D gene is left open where the match is weak. Clone size is given for some rows only: seen once, a few or many times, or a class if the clone is expanded.

J,size,V,D,DNA,CDR3
TRBJ2-2,NA,TRBV4-2,NA,TGTGCCAGCAGCCAAGATTTAGTGAACACCGGGGAGCTGTTTTTT,CASSQDLVNTGELFF
TRBJ2-1,few,TRBV2,NA,TGTGCCAGCAGTCCCCGGCGGGTCACCTCCTACAATGAGCAGTTCTTC,CASSPRRVTSYNEQFF
TRBJ1-2,NA,TRBV5-1,NA,TGCGCCAGCAGCTTGGAAGGGGAGCATGGCTACACCTTC,CASSLEGEHGYTF
TRBJ2-5,few,TRBV5-6,TRBD1,TGTGCCAGCAGCTCGGGACAGCAAGAGACCCAGTACTTC,CASSSGQQETQYF
TRBJ1-2,NA,TRBV7-9,NA,TGTGCCAGCAGCTCCTTCCCCCAGGACCCAAACTATGGCTACACCTTC,CASSSFPQDPNYGYTF
TRBJ2-5,NA,TRBV7-9,TRBD1,TGTGCCAGCAGCCCCCTCGGGACAGCGAGACAAGGGACCCAGTACTTC,CASSPLGTARQGTQYF
TRBJ2-5,NA,TRBV4-2,TRBD2,TGTGCCAGCAGCCAAGAGCGGGGGACCAGGCAGACCCAGTACTTC,CASSQERGTRQTQYF
TRBJ2-1,NA,TRBV11-2,NA,TGTGCCAGCAGCCTGGACAGTATAGGTGAGCAGTTCTTC,CASSLDSIGEQFF
TRBJ1-2,NA,TRBV25-1,NA,TGTGCCAGCAGTTATTCTGGTGGGGGTCCAAGTGGCTACACCTTC,CASSYSGGGPSGYTF
TRBJ2-3,NA,TRBV6-6,NA,TGTGCCAGCAGTGTCGGGCCCGCCACAGATACGCAGTATTTT,CASSVGPATDTQYF
TRBJ1-1,few,TRBV13,NA,TGTGCCAGCAGCTTAAAGGGGTTCCAGGGGAGGGAAACTGAAGCTTTCTTT,CASSLKGFQGRETEAFF
TRBJ2-3,NA,TRBV9,TRBD2,TGTGCCAGCAGCGCAAATAGCGGGGGTACAGATACGCAGTATTTT,CASSANSGGTDTQYF
TRBJ2-7,NA,TRBV29-1,NA,TGCAGCGGGTCAGGAGGGGTCGGGTACGAGCAGTACTTC,CSGSGGVGYEQYF
TRBJ1-1,NA,TRBV29-1,NA,TGCAGCGTTCAGGAGGGCACTGAAGCTTTCTTT,CSVQEGTEAFF
TRBJ2-7,NA,TRBV7-2,NA,TGTGCCAGCAGCTTAAGCCCCACTGGACTTCCGAGGGGGTACGAGCAGTACTTC,CASSLSPTGLPRGYEQYF
TRBJ2-7,once,TRBV6-1,TRBD1,TGTGCCAGCAGCGGGACAGACAGAGGCTACTACGAGCAGTACTTC,CASSGTDRGYYEQYF
TRBJ1-4,few,TRBV6-5,TRBD1,TGTGCCAGCAGTTACCTTGGACAGGGGAGTGAAAAACTGTTTTTT,CASSYLGQGSEKLFF
TRBJ1-1,few,TRBV29-1,NA,TGCAGCGTCGAACCTACAGAGAACACTGAAGCTTTCTTT,CSVEPTENTEAFF
TRBJ2-7,NA,TRBV15,NA,TGTGCCACCAGCAGAGATAAAGCGGGCGAGCAGTACTTC,CATSRDKAGEQYF
TRBJ1-1,NA,TRBV11-2,TRBD1,TGTGCCAGCAGCTATGGTGGTCGGGACAGGGGGCCGAACACTGAAGCTTTCTTT,CASSYGGRDRGPNTEAFF
TRBJ1-1,NA,TRBV30,NA,TGTGCCTGGAGTGAAACGGGGACTGAAGCTTTCTTT,CAWSETGTEAFF
TRBJ2-3,NA,TRBV2,NA,TGTGCCAGCAGACCCGGACTGCCGTTCACAGATACGCAGTATTTT,CASRPGLPFTDTQYF
TRBJ1-3,NA,TRBV15,NA,TGTGCCACCAGCAGAGGACAGGACGCTGGAAACACCATATATTTT,CATSRGQDAGNTIYF
TRBJ2-1,NA,TRBV7-9,TRBD2,TGTGCCAGCAGGGCCATCGGGACTAGCAATGAGCAGTTCTTC,CASRAIGTSNEQFF
TRBJ2-1,NA,TRBV10-3,TRBD2,TGTGCCTCCGCCGGGACTAGCGGGGGGGTGGGAAATGAGCAGTTCTTC,CASAGTSGGVGNEQFF
TRBJ2-3,NA,TRBV29-1,NA,TGCAGCGATATGACTAGTTCCGCAGATACGCAGTATTTT,CSDMTSSADTQYF
TRBJ2-3,few,TRBV6-5,TRBD1,TGTGCCAGCAACAGGGGGGGCACAGATACGCAGTATTTT,CASNRGGTDTQYF
TRBJ2-7,few,TRBV30,NA,TGTGCCTGGAGTGTAGGGTACGAGCAGTACTTC,CAWSVGYEQYF
TRBJ1-2,NA,TRBV28,NA,TGTGCCACCGCGGCGGGCTTTGGCTACACCTTC,CATAAGFGYTF
TRBJ2-5,NA,TRBV9,TRBD2,TGTGCCAGCAGCGTAGGTGGTAGCGGGGGCTACCAAGAGACCCAGTACTTC,CASSVGGSGGYQETQYF
TRBJ2-1,NA,TRBV9,TRBD2,TGTGCCAGCAGCGTAGGACTAGCGGGGAGGTCTGATGAGCAGTTCTTC,CASSVGLAGRSDEQFF
TRBJ1-4,NA,TRBV15,NA,TGTGCCACCAGCAGAGATGAGGGCAGTGGTGAAAAACTGTTTTTT,CATSRDEGSGEKLFF
TRBJ2-2,NA,TRBV5-1,NA,TGCGCCAGCAGCTTGGCGCCCCAGGACCGGAACACCGGGGAGCTGTTTTTT,CASSLAPQDRNTGELFF
TRBJ2-6,NA,TRBV29-1,NA,TGCAGCGTTGTAGGACAGCGCTCTGGGGCCAACGTCCTGACTTTC,CSVVGQRSGANVLTF
TRBJ2-5,NA,TRBV7-2,TRBD2,TGTGCCAGCAGCCCAGGGGGACTAGCGGGGAGAGAGACCCAGTACTTC,CASSPGGLAGRETQYF
TRBJ1-1,few,TRBV29-1,TRBD1,TGCAGCGCATCCGGGACAGAGAACACTGAAGCTTTCTTT,CSASGTENTEAFF
TRBJ1-6,NA,TRBV2,NA,TGTGCCAGCAGTCTCGGTGGGGACGGGCATTATTCACCCCTCCACTTT,CASSLGGDGHYSPLHF
TRBJ1-1,NA,TRBV29-1,NA,TGCAGCGTTGACAGGGAGAAAAAAGCTTTCTTT,CSVDREKKAFF
TRBJ2-5,NA,TRBV29-1,NA,TGCAGCGTGGGAGTACAGGGAGGAGAGACCCAGTACTTC,CSVGVQGGETQYF
TRBJ1-2,NA,TRBV30,TRBD1,TGTGCCTGGAGTGGTCTGTTGACAGGGAACTATGGCTACACCTTC,CAWSGLLTGNYGYTF
TRBJ1-5,few,TRBV7-2,TRBD1,TGTGCCAGCAGCTCGGACAGGGGGTATCGACAGCCCCAGCATTTT,CASSSDRGYRQPQHF
TRBJ2-1,few,TRBV7-2,NA,TGTGCCAGCAGCGTCGAGGCCAGGGTGGATAATGAGCAGTTCTTC,CASSVEARVDNEQFF
TRBJ2-3,NA,TRBV7-2,NA,TGTGCCAGCAGAAACTCAGCCACAGATACGCAGTATTTT,CASRNSATDTQYF
TRBJ1-6,NA,TRBV7-2,NA,TGTGCCAGCAGCTCATCTGGGAAATTATCACCCCTCCACTTT,CASSSSGKLSPLHF
TRBJ1-1,few,TRBV19,NA,TGTGCCAGTAGCACCGGGGCCTCCAACACTGAAGCTTTCTTT,CASSTGASNTEAFF
TRBJ2-3,few,TRBV29-1,NA,TGCAGCGTTCCCAACCAAGCGATAGATACGCAGTATTTT,CSVPNQAIDTQYF
TRBJ1-1,NA,TRBV6-1,NA,TGTGCCAGCAGTGATGGCCTTATGAACACTGAAGCTTTCTTT,CASSDGLMNTEAFF
TRBJ1-2,NA,TRBV6-1,NA,TGTGCCAGCAGTGAAGCCCGGGTGACCGCCTTC,CASSEARVTAF
TRBJ1-3,few,TRBV18,TRBD1,TGTGCCAGCTCACGACAGGGGGCAGATGGAAACACCATATATTTT,CASSRQGADGNTIYF
TRBJ1-2,NA,TRBV6-5,NA,TGTGCCAGCAGTTACTCCCCCGGAGGGTACGATGGCTACACCTTC,CASSYSPGGYDGYTF
TRBJ2-3,NA,TRBV29-1,TRBD2,TGCAGCGTCTCCACTAGCGGTGGGTCAGATACGCAGTATTTT,CSVSTSGGSDTQYF